One and the same sample provided the 29 T cell receptor beta chains below, sequenced in a study of T-cell memory formation after mild COVID-19. Via MiXCR, TCRdb re-called the 5' RACE reads, giving one row per CDR3 protein. The repertoire has 250,000 to 350,000 distinct CDR3 sequences, 15% of them found once; the top ten carry 22%. Sequencing used PBMCs or a T cell subset sorted from them (not recorded which). The receptors originated from a man between 18 and 35 years old who had mild COVID-19 (a few samples of this study predate the infection). Cell type and time point are not known.

V usage is TRBV4-1 and J usage is TRBJ2-3; TRBD2 is a possible D gene (7 bases). The CDR3 has 15 residues. Germline V gene lookup returns CDR1 MGHRA and CDR2 YSYEKL. V was trimmed by 2 bases and J by 2 bases, leaving 11 bases between them. The CDR3 DNA reads TGCGCCAGCAGCCAAAGGGGGGGGTACACAGATACGCAGTATTTT. Amino acids: CASSQRGGYTDTQYF.

This clonotype was counted a few times. The CDR3 loop reads CASGRGTENTEAFF. CDR3 sequence (DNA): TGTGCTAGTGGTCGGGGGACGGAGAACACTGAAGCTTTCTTT. This chain links TRBV12-5 with TRBJ1-1; a weak D match, TRBD1 (5 bases). Trimming pared 5 bases from V and 1 base from J, leaving 11 bases between. This CDR3 has 14 amino acids. Germline CDR1 reads LGHNT; CDR2 reads FRNRAP.

A single count supports this clonotype. The V gene is TRBV7-2, the J gene TRBJ2-4; perhaps D is TRBD1 or TRBD2 (5 bases each). The CDR3 contains 14 residues. Germline V gene sequence: CDR1 SGHTA, CDR2 FQGNSA. Trimming left V 1 base short and J 10 bases short, with 14 bases between. This CDR3 reads CASSLGGTFKIQYF. The CDR3 bases are TGTGCCAGCAGCTTAGGGGGGACCTTCAAGATTCAGTACTTC.

This clonotype came up a few times. The genes are TRBV6-1 and TRBJ1-1; D is perhaps TRBD1 (5 bases). V lost 0 bases and J lost 7, with 12 bases in between. The CDR3 consists of 14 residues. Per germline, CDR1 MNHNS and CDR2 SASEGT. CDR3 bases: TGTGCCAGCAGTGAAGCGTCCGGGGGAGGTGAAGCTTTCTTT. Protein sequence: CASSEASGGGEAFF.

This clonotype was seen a handful of times. This sequence joins TRBV24-1 and TRBJ1-1; D is unclear. The germline V and J ends were trimmed by 4 bases and 4 bases, with 9 bases remaining between them. Germline lookup yields CDR1 KGHDR and CDR2 SFDVKD. The CDR3 extends over 13 amino acids. CDR3 sequence: CATSDGYGTEAFF. CDR3 coding DNA: TGTGCCACCAGTGACGGGTATGGCACTGAAGCTTTCTTT.

The V and J genes are TRBV24-1 and TRBJ2-1; 13 bases line up with TRBD2. The ends lost 8 bases at V and 0 bases at J; junction bases unmatched: 6. The germline V gene encodes CDR1 KGHDR and CDR2 SFDVKD. The CDR3 covers 17 residues. Written as DNA, the CDR3 is TGTGCCACCACCGGGACTAGCGGGGCTAGCTCCTACAATGAGCAGTTCTTC. It codes for CATTGTSGASSYNEQFF.

The rearrangement links TRBV20-1 to TRBJ2-7, with 8 nucleotides matching TRBD1. Germline CDR1 reads DFQATT; CDR2 reads SNEGSKA (reference sequence). The length of the CDR3 is 17 residues. V gave up 6 bases and J gave up 0 bases; unmatched junction bases: 16. In DNA, the CDR3 is TGCAGTGCCACAGGAGGACAGGGCCGAAGAGGCTCCTACGAGCAGTACGTC. This encodes CSATGGQGRRGSYEQYV.

This clonotype showed up just a few times. The chain uses TRBV27 and TRBJ1-1; D call uncertain. The CDR3 consists of 14 residues. Trimming removed 0 bases from V and 7 bases from J, with 12 bases in between. CDR1 and CDR2 from the germline V gene are MNHEY and SMNVEV (reference sequence). The CDR3 bases are TGTGCCAGCAGTTTATCGAGCAGGAGAGATGAAGCTTTCTTT. This gives the protein CASSLSSRRDEAFF.

V is TRBV6-5 and J is TRBJ1-2; D is unresolved. Trimming took off 8 bases at V and 4 bases at J, with 8 bases between the two ends. The germline V gene encodes CDR1 MNHEY and CDR2 SVGAGI. The CDR3 sequence is 11 residues long. The CDR3 DNA sequence: TGTGCCAGCCTGGACCTCTATGGCTACACCTTC. Its protein product is CASLDLYGYTF.

This clonotype was counted only a few times. This sequence joins TRBV7-3 and TRBJ1-1; D is unclear. The CDR3 is made up of 14 amino acids. CDR1 is SGHTA, CDR2 FQGTGA, per germline. V was shortened by 2 bases and J by 4 bases, with 11 bases between the two germline ends. CDR3 residues: CASSLSDITTEAFF. DNA of the CDR3: TGTGCCAGCAGCTTATCCGACATAACCACTGAAGCTTTCTTT.

J is TRBJ1-1 and V is TRBV5-1, with a tentative D call TRBD1 (5 bases). Trimming left V 5 bases short and J 7 bases short, with 15 bases between. Germline CDR1 SGHRS, CDR2 YFSETQ. The CDR3 is 13 residues long. CDR3 region: CASRRGQGNEAFF. In nucleotides, the CDR3 is TGCGCCAGCAGGCGCGGACAAGGGAATGAAGCTTTCTTT. Using reference TRBV5-1 and TRBJ1-1 for the parts outside the CDR3, the full variable domain is KAGVTQTPRYLIKTRGQQVTLSCSPISGHRSVSWYQQTPGQGLQFLFEYFSETQRNKGNFPGRFSGRQFSNSRSEMNVSTLELGDSALYLCASRRGQGNEAFFGQGTRLTVV.

This clonotype showed up just a few times. The J gene is TRBJ2-7, the V gene TRBV4-3; the D gene could be TRBD1 or TRBD2 (5 bases each). CDR1 LGHNA and CDR2 YSLEER come from the germline V gene. The CDR3 consists of 15 residues. Trimming stripped 1 base from V and 4 bases from J, with 14 bases between. CDR3 coding DNA: TGCGCCAGCAGCCAAGGGACCAGGGAGCATTACGAGCAGTACTTC. Protein: CASSQGTREHYEQYF.

The chain recombines TRBV9 with TRBJ2-1, with D unresolved. The germline CDR1 and CDR2 sequences are SGDLS and YYNGEE. The CDR3 loop spans 13 amino acids. Trimming shortened V by 0 bases and J by 4 bases, and 5 bases separated the two germline ends. Here the CDR3 DNA reads TGTGCCAGCAGCGTAGCCGGGTACAATGAGCAGTTCTTC. It codes for CASSVAGYNEQFF. Complete variable domain (other parts from reference TRBV9 and TRBJ2-1): DSGVTQTPKHLITATGQRVTLRCSPRSGDLSVYWYQQSLDQGLQFLIQYYNGEERAKGNILERFSAQQFPDLHSELNLSSLELGDSALYFCASSVAGYNEQFFGPGTRLTVL.

The gene calls are TRBV5-1 and TRBJ2-1, with 8 bases aligning to TRBD1. From germline, CDR1 is SGHRS and CDR2 YFSETQ. The CDR3 sequence is 15 residues long. V shed 1 base, J shed 4 bases, and the junction held 4 bases outside the gene matches. The CDR3 protein is CASSLLQGEYNEQFF. As DNA, the CDR3 is TGCGCCAGCAGCTTGCTACAGGGGGAGTACAATGAGCAGTTCTTC.

A few counts support this clonotype. This chain uses TRBV20-1 with TRBJ2-2; 7 bases line up with TRBD2. The trim removed 0 bases at V and 0 bases at J, leaving 4 bases unmatched. The CDR3 covers 16 residues. The germline V gene encodes CDR1 DFQATT and CDR2 SNEGSKA (reference sequence). The CDR3 loop is CSARDPAGANTGELFF. The CDR3, as DNA: TGCAGTGCTAGAGATCCGGCGGGGGCGAACACCGGGGAGCTGTTTTTT.

The gene calls are TRBV7-8 and TRBJ1-2; tentatively, D is TRBD1 (6 bases). Trimming cost V 3 bases and J 8 bases, with 16 bases left between them. This CDR3 is built from 14 residues. CDR1 SGHVS and CDR2 FQNEAQ come from the germline V gene. The CDR3 DNA follows: TGTGCCAGCAGCTTGGGGACAAGGGGAGGAGGCTACACCTTC. Protein product: CASSLGTRGGGYTF.

The rearrangement uses TRBV2 and TRBJ2-2; D is unresolved. CDR1 is SNHLY, CDR2 FYNNEI, per germline. The CDR3 extends over 11 amino acids. Trimming took 7 bases from V and 6 from J, leaving 6 bases between them. CDR3 nucleotides: TGTGCCAGCATTGGACCCGGGGAGCTGTTTTTT. Translating it yields CASIGPGELFF.

This clonotype was observed many times. CDR3 in amino acids: CASRNWVGRHNTGELFF. The CDR3 bases are TGTGCCAGCCGAAATTGGGTCGGGCGTCACAACACCGGGGAGCTGTTTTTT. This rearrangement joins TRBV7-9 to TRBJ2-2, with D uncertain. The CDR3 loop spans 17 amino acids. With 8 bases removed from V and 2 bases from J, the gap between germline ends came to 21 bases. Germline assignment: CDR1 SEHNR and CDR2 FQNEAQ (reference sequence).

The chain employs TRBV10-3 and TRBJ1-6; 8 bases are a match to TRBD1. The CDR3 runs 17 residues. Germline V gene sequence: CDR1 ENHRY, CDR2 SYGVKD. V shed 4 bases and J 7 bases; nucleotides not matched to a gene: 12. The chain's CDR3 is CAISGSAGGAENSPLHF. For the CDR3, the DNA is TGTGCCATCAGTGGGAGCGCAGGGGGCGCGGAGAATTCACCCCTCCACTTT.

The sample holds many counts of this clonotype. The chain recombines TRBV20-1 with TRBJ1-2; D is perhaps TRBD1 (6 bases). CDR1 is DFQATT, CDR2 SNEGSKA, per germline (reference sequence). This CDR3 has 12 residues. With 5 bases removed from V and 3 bases from J, the gap between germline ends came to 10 bases. CDR3 coding DNA: TGCAGTGCTGTTACAGGGTACTATGGCTACACCTTC. Its translation is CSAVTGYYGYTF.

This clonotype was seen only a few times. The V and J genes are TRBV10-3 and TRBJ1-2; 9 bases fit TRBD1. The germline V gene encodes CDR1 ENHRY and CDR2 SYGVKD. With V trimmed by 3 bases and J by 7 bases, 15 bases remained unmatched. This CDR3 has 17 amino acids. CDR3 sequence reads: CAISEGEGTGRGVGYTF. CDR3 bases: TGTGCCATCAGTGAAGGGGAAGGGACAGGGCGCGGAGTTGGCTACACCTTC.

This clonotype was detected many times. This sequence joins TRBV9 and TRBJ2-5; D could derive from TRBD1 or TRBD2 (5 bases each). Deletions cut 3 bases from V and 5 bases from J, with 17 bases between. This CDR3 comprises 15 residues. The germline gives CDR1 SGDLS, CDR2 YYNGEE. Here the CDR3 reads CASSGYGTGGETQYF. CDR3 nucleotides: TGTGCCAGCAGCGGATACGGGACGGGCGGTGAGACCCAGTACTTC.

This clonotype was seen only a few times. This sequence joins TRBV6-1 and TRBJ2-1; tentatively, D is TRBD2 (6 bases). V shed 7 bases and J shed 4 bases, with 20 bases lying between them. CDR1 MNHNS and CDR2 SASEGT come from the germline V gene. The CDR3 totals 16 residues. This CDR3 is CASIPKGSRGYNEQFF. The CDR3 DNA is TGTGCCAGCATCCCGAAGGGCTCGCGGGGATACAATGAGCAGTTCTTC.

This clonotype was seen repeatedly, ten times or more. The chain uses TRBV9 and TRBJ2-7; no definite D call. The ends were cut back, 0 bases at V and 3 bases at J, with 16 bases in the middle. Germline loops: CDR1 SGDLS, CDR2 YYNGEE. This CDR3 has 16 residues. The CDR3 reads CASSVAEEYSLYEQYF. In nucleotides, the CDR3 is TGTGCCAGCAGCGTAGCTGAGGAGTACAGCCTCTACGAGCAGTACTTC.

V is TRBV5-1 and J is TRBJ2-5; D tentatively fits TRBD1 or TRBD2 (5 bases each). The CDR3 covers 15 residues. Germline V lookup: CDR1 SGHRS, CDR2 YFSETQ. V was shortened by 0 bases and J by 0 bases, with 9 bases between the two germline ends. The DNA of the CDR3 is TGCGCCAGCAGCTTGGTCCCGGGACACCAAGAGACCCAGTACTTC. Amino acid sequence: CASSLVPGHQETQYF.

This chain uses TRBV12-3 or TRBV12-4 with TRBJ2-7; 7 bases align to TRBD1. This CDR3 comprises 11 residues. The V segment lost 7 bases and the J segment 6 bases; nucleotides outside the gene matches: 3. The CDR3 spells CASTPGGEQYF. CDR3 nucleotide sequence: TGTGCCAGCACCCCAGGGGGCGAGCAGTACTTC.

J is TRBJ1-1 and V is TRBV7-6, with 7 bases that match TRBD1. Germline V CDR1 and CDR2: SGHVS, FNYEAQ. This CDR3 spans 18 amino acids. V shed 0 bases, J shed 3 bases, and the junction held 13 bases outside the gene matches. The chain's CDR3 is CASSLAAEFRGYDTEAFF. In nucleotides, the CDR3 is TGTGCCAGCAGCTTAGCGGCGGAGTTCAGGGGGTACGACACTGAAGCTTTCTTT.

This clonotype was seen many times. V gene TRBV21-1 combines with J gene TRBJ2-5; whether TRBD1, the table's D call, matches the DNA was not checked. TRBV21-1 is a known pseudogene. The length of the CDR3 is 19 residues. Here the CDR3 DNA reads TGTGCCAGCAGCAAAGGAAAAGGGCCCCGGGACAGGTACCAAGAGACCCAGTACTTC. It encodes CASSKGKGPRDRYQETQYF.

The V call is TRBV4-1, the J call TRBJ2-1; 14 bases match TRBD2. CDR1 is MGHRA and CDR2 is YSYEKL in the germline V gene. This CDR3 spans 18 amino acids. V dropped 5 bases and J dropped 3; count of bases not matched to a gene: 9. The DNA of the CDR3 is TGCGCCAGCAGCAGAGGACTAGCGGGGGGAAAAAGCTACAATGAGCAGTTCTTC. Amino acid sequence: CASSRGLAGGKSYNEQFF.